What follows describes a single TCR beta chain. Antigen unknown. V was cut by 6 bases and J by 2 bases, with 11 bases left in between. Germline CDR1 is MDHEN and CDR2 is SYDVKM. The CDR3 sequence is 13 residues long. This sample stems from a study of cytomegalovirus exposure and HLA in healthy donors. Study-wide results and limits: Productive status was seen about 87% or about 30% of the time for most TCR beta V segments in an earlier analysis. The investigators catalogued some 150 TCR beta chains as cytomegalovirus-associated. CMV serostatus alone was available as immune exposure information. Later analysis placed DRB1 highest and HLA-C lowest in TCR association rates, which differed by HLA locus.

Both 60 Vbeta primers and 13 Jbeta primers went into the PCR. Sequencing was performed with immunoSEQ multiplex PCR; in TCRdb, only in-frame clones are kept and a portion is missing. Here the sample spans about 190,000 clones, approximately 75% being singletons. This sequence originates from a man aged 30-40 years in good health and CMV-seropositive. This sequence joins TRBV28 and TRBJ2-7; possible D gene TRBD1, 6 bases. Source material: PBMCs. For the CDR3, the DNA is TGTGCCAGCAGACAGGACAGACCCTACGAGCAGTACTTC. Translation gives CASRQDRPYEQYF.